The T cell receptor beta chain described here comes from a study of blood T cell repertoires in COVID-19. About the research overall: Collection of acute and convalescent COVID-19 samples took place in the United States, Italy and Spain. From T cells, B-cell-depleted T cells, or PBMCs came the material, which was cDNA or gDNA.

This table comes from immunoSEQ multiplex PCR, and its TCRdb copy is limited to in-frame clones, with some not included. This sample has 120,000 or so clones, with roughly four fifths found just once. Germline V lookup: CDR1 SGHAT, CDR2 FQNNGV. The V and J ends lost 5 bases and 7 bases respectively, with 15 bases between them. The CDR3 covers 13 residues. Sequenced input: peripheral blood. The sequence was obtained from a man in his thirties or forties with COVID-19, enrolled during active disease. The rearrangement links TRBV11-2 to TRBJ2-7, with TRBD2 as a possible D gene (6 bases). The CDR3 sequence is CASSQDYAYEQYF. The CDR3 DNA reads TGTGCCAGCAGCCAGGACTACGCTTATGAGCAGTACTTC.